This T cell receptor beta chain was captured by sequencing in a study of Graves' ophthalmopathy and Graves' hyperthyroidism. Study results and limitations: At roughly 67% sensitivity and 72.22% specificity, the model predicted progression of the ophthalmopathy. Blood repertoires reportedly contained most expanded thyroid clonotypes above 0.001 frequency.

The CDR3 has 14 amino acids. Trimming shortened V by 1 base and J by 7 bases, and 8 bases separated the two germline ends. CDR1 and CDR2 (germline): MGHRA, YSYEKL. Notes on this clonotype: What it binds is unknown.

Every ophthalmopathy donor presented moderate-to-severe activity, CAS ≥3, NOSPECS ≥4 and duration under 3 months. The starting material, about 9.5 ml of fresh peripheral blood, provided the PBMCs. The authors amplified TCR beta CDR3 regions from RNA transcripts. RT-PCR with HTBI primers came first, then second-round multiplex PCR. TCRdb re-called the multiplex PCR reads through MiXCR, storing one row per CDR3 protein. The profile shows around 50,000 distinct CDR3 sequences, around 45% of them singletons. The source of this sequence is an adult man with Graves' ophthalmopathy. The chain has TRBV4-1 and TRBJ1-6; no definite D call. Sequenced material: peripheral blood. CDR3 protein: CASSQGKANSPLHF. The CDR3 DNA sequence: TGCGCCAGCAGCCAAGGGAAAGCCAATTCACCCCTCCACTTT.